The 21 T cell receptor beta chains presented below share a single source sample, sequenced in a study of early T cells in non-severe SARS-CoV-2 infection. TCRdb reanalysed the 5' RACE reads using MiXCR and keeps one entry per CDR3 protein. This repertoire shows tens of thousands of distinct CDR3 sequences, approximately 6.1% found once; its top ten account for 3.4%. Source: whole blood, taken at baseline. The receptors derive from an adult who was a healthcare worker with PCR-confirmed SARS-CoV-2 infection or an uninfected control (not recorded which).

This clonotype was detected many times. The chain has TRBV20-1 and TRBJ2-3; D ambiguous. The CDR3 has 13 amino acids. The germline V gene has CDR1 DFQATT and CDR2 SNEGSKA (reference sequence). Trimming shortened V by 4 bases and J by 0 bases, and 8 bases separated the two germline ends. The chain's CDR3 is CSAKYGSTDTQYF. The DNA of the CDR3 is TGCAGTGCTAAGTACGGTAGCACAGATACGCAGTATTTT.

A few counts support this clonotype. The rearrangement joins TRBV6-2 or TRBV6-3 to TRBJ2-7; possibly TRBD1 or TRBD2 for D (5 bases each). Trimming left V 8 bases short and J 5 bases short, with 25 bases between. The germline V gene has CDR1 MNHEY and CDR2 SVGEGT. This CDR3 is built from 16 residues. The CDR3 region is CASGDDDYPGPHEQYF. CDR3 in DNA: TGTGCCAGCGGAGACGATGACTACCCAGGGCCCCACGAGCAGTACTTC.

This clonotype was counted only a few times. J is TRBJ2-5 and V is TRBV7-9; TRBD2 might be the D (5 bases). The CDR3 loop spans 14 amino acids. V was cut by 5 bases and J by 2 bases, with 12 bases left in between. The germline V gene has CDR1 SEHNR and CDR2 FQNEAQ (reference sequence). CDR3 nucleotides: TGTGCCAGCAGCCTAAGCAGCGGACAAGAGACCCAGTACTTC. Its translation: CASSLSSGQETQYF.

This clonotype was counted ten times or more. The chain has TRBV7-9 and TRBJ2-1, with 9 bases aligning to TRBD2. The V segment lost 0 bases and the J segment 4 bases; nucleotides outside the gene matches: 1. The CDR3 consists of 15 residues. From germline, CDR1 is SEHNR and CDR2 FQNEAQ (reference sequence). The CDR3 spells CASSLAGLAYNEQFF. CDR3 DNA sequence: TGTGCCAGCAGCTTAGCTGGACTAGCGTACAATGAGCAGTTCTTC.

This clonotype turned up a few times. CDR3 in amino acids: CASSFRAGDEQFF. Written as DNA, the CDR3 is TGTGCCAGCAGCTTCCGAGCGGGAGATGAGCAGTTCTTC. The rearrangement uses TRBV5-6 and TRBJ2-1; TRBD2 agrees at 8 bases. CDR3 size: 13 residues. Germline lookup yields CDR1 SGHDT and CDR2 YYEEEE. With V trimmed by 2 bases and J by 8 bases, 3 bases remained unmatched.

This clonotype was observed at least ten times. The chain combines TRBV20-1 with TRBJ2-1, with 8 bases identical to TRBD2. Germline CDR1 is DFQATT and CDR2 is SNEGSKA (reference sequence). With V trimmed by 5 bases and J by 8 bases, 14 bases remained unmatched. The CDR3 runs 15 residues. The CDR3 loop is CSASLRLARGHEQFF. The CDR3 DNA reads as TGCAGTGCTTCGCTCCGACTAGCGCGAGGCCATGAGCAGTTCTTC.

This clonotype was recorded at least ten times. V and J are TRBV9 and TRBJ1-2; 7 bases line up with TRBD1. The V gene end was trimmed by 3 bases and the J gene end by 3 bases; junction bases not matched to a gene: 11. CDR3 length: 16 residues. Germline CDR1 reads SGDLS; CDR2 reads YYNGEE. For the CDR3, the DNA is TGTGCCAGCAGCGGGTCCGAGACAGGGTTATACTATGGCTACACCTTC. This translates into CASSGSETGLYYGYTF.

This clonotype was recorded at least ten times. This chain links TRBV20-1 with TRBJ1-2; D gene unclear. Germline CDR1 and CDR2: DFQATT and SNEGSKA (reference sequence). The ends were cut back, 1 base at V and 1 base at J, with 13 bases in the middle. This CDR3 is 15 amino acids long. CDR3 amino acids: CSARGRVPLNYGYTF. The CDR3, as DNA: TGCAGTGCTAGAGGGAGGGTGCCTCTTAACTATGGCTACACCTTC.

This clonotype was seen many times. The chain carries TRBV25-1 and TRBJ2-7; D is possibly TRBD2 (5 bases). CDR3 length equals 11 residues. V lost 4 bases to trimming and J lost 4 bases, with 5 bases between them. Germline V gene lookup returns CDR1 MGHDK and CDR2 SYGVNS. The CDR3 sequence is CASSGTYEQYF. The CDR3 DNA reads as TGTGCCAGCAGTGGGACTTACGAGCAGTACTTC.

In its sample, this clonotype was seen a few times. The chain employs TRBV11-2 and TRBJ2-5; 9 positions match TRBD2. With V trimmed by 4 bases and J by 2 bases, 8 bases remained unmatched. The CDR3 covers 16 residues. Per the germline V gene, CDR1 is SGHAT and CDR2 is FQNNGV. CDR3 region: CASSSVAGGPQETQYF. DNA of the CDR3: TGTGCCAGCAGCTCCGTGGCGGGAGGGCCTCAAGAGACCCAGTACTTC.

This clonotype occurred many times. V usage is TRBV7-8 and J usage is TRBJ1-1, with D uncertain. The CDR3 extends over 14 amino acids. Germline CDR1 reads SGHVS; CDR2 reads FQNEAQ. V lost 3 bases to trimming and J lost 0 bases, with 8 bases between them. This chain's CDR3 is CASSFRSMNTEAFF. Here the CDR3 DNA reads TGTGCCAGCAGCTTCCGCAGCATGAACACTGAAGCTTTCTTT.

The sample holds many counts of this clonotype. The V call is TRBV29-1, the J call TRBJ1-1; D not resolved. This CDR3 contains 12 residues. Germline CDR1 and CDR2: SQVTM and ANQGSEA. Deletions cut 6 bases from V and 5 bases from J, with 13 bases between. The CDR3 here is CSVGYPGTEAFF. The CDR3 region has the DNA TGCAGCGTCGGCTACCCGGGGACTGAAGCTTTCTTT.

This chain connects TRBV28 to TRBJ1-6, with D possibly being TRBD1 (5 bases). Trimming left V 3 bases short and J 5 bases short, with 8 bases between. The CDR3 covers 14 residues. From germline, CDR1 is MDHEN and CDR2 SYDVKM. For the CDR3, the DNA is TGTGCCAGCAGTTTGAGACAGAATAATTCACCCCTCCACTTT. It yields the protein CASSLRQNNSPLHF.

This clonotype was seen ten or more times. The genes are TRBV28 and TRBJ2-7; perhaps TRBD1 as D (5 bases). Trimming cost V 2 bases and J 3 bases, with 20 bases left between them. Germline lookup yields CDR1 MDHEN and CDR2 SYDVKM. This CDR3 contains 17 residues. CDR3 sequence: CASSLPQLTERNYEQYF. In DNA, the CDR3 is TGTGCCAGCAGTTTACCCCAACTGACAGAAAGGAACTACGAGCAGTACTTC.

There are a few counts of this clonotype. This sequence joins TRBV12-3 or TRBV12-4 and TRBJ2-7; D is ambiguous. The CDR3 extends over 12 amino acids. V gave up 0 bases and J gave up 7 bases, with 7 bases separating them. DNA for the CDR3: TGTGCCAGCAGTTTAGCCGAAAGGGAGCAGTACTTC. This gives the protein CASSLAEREQYF.

Many counts were recorded for this clonotype. The chain carries TRBV28 and TRBJ2-3; possible D gene TRBD1, 6 bases. Germline loops: CDR1 MDHEN, CDR2 SYDVKM. The V and J ends lost 7 bases and 1 base respectively, with 21 bases between them. The CDR3 runs to 17 residues. This CDR3 reads CASKDTRTVKGTDTQYF. CDR3 in DNA: TGTGCCAGCAAGGATACGAGGACAGTCAAGGGCACAGATACGCAGTATTTT.

The chain recombines TRBV5-1 with TRBJ2-3; D remains ambiguous. The CDR3 contains 14 residues. The germline CDR1 and CDR2 sequences are SGHRS and YFSETQ. V lost 0 bases to trimming and J lost 0 bases, with 5 bases between them. CDR3 nucleotide sequence: TGCGCCAGCAGCTTGGGGGCCAGCACAGATACGCAGTATTTT. Encoded protein: CASSLGASTDTQYF.

This chain connects TRBV6-1 to TRBJ2-7; TRBD1 matches at 10 bases. The germline V gene encodes CDR1 MNHNS and CDR2 SASEGT. The CDR3 length is 15 residues. Losses at the gene ends were 2 bases for V and 6 bases for J; bases not matched to a gene: 7. The CDR3 nucleotides read TGTGCCAGCAGTGAACGGGGGACAGGGGCTCGCGAGCAGTACTTC. Its protein product is CASSERGTGAREQYF.

This clonotype was seen more than once but under ten times. The chain is built from TRBV6-1 and TRBJ2-1; D might be TRBD1 or TRBD2, each matching 6 bases. V lost 3 bases and J 7 bases, leaving 16 bases between the germline ends. Germline CDR1 reads MNHNS; CDR2 reads SASEGT. The CDR3 runs to 15 residues. This CDR3 is CASSEVTGARNEQFF. The CDR3 region has the DNA TGTGCCAGCAGTGAGGTAACGGGGGCGCGGAATGAGCAGTTCTTC.

The table lists this clonotype with many counts. The chain joins TRBV12-3 or TRBV12-4 to TRBJ2-5; D is undetermined. Trimming removed 0 bases from V and 0 bases from J, with 5 bases in between. There are 14 residues in the CDR3. The CDR3 loop reads CASSLADHQETQYF. The DNA for the CDR3 is TGTGCCAGCAGTTTAGCGGACCACCAAGAGACCCAGTACTTC.

This clonotype was found many times. V and J are TRBV28 and TRBJ1-5; D call uncertain. Trimming took off 3 bases at V and 6 bases at J, with 12 bases between the two ends. This CDR3 comprises 14 residues. The germline CDR1 and CDR2 sequences are MDHEN and SYDVKM. The CDR3 coding sequence is TGTGCCAGCAGTTTGGGGAGGGTTCGTCAGCCCCAGCATTTT. Translated: CASSLGRVRQPQHF.